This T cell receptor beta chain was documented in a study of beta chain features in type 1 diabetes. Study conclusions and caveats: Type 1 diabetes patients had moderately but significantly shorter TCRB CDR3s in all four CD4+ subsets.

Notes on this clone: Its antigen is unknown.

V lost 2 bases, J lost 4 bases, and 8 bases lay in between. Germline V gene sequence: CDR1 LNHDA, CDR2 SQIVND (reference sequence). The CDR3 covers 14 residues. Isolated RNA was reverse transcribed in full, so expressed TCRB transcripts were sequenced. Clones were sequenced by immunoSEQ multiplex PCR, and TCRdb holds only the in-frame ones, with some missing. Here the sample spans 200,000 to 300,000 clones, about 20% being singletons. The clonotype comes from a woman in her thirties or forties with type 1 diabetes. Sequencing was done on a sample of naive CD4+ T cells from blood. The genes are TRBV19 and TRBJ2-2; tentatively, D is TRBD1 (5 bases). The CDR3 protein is CASSIRGSTGELFF. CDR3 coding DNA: TGTGCCAGTAGTATAAGGGGAAGCACCGGGGAGCTGTTTTTT.